Following are 21 T cell receptor beta chains from one sample sequenced in a study of PD-1 blockade in classical Hodgkin lymphoma. Time point in this sample: newly diagnosed, previously untreated cHL patient sample. Clones were sequenced by immunoSEQ multiplex PCR, and TCRdb holds only the in-frame ones, with some missing. The sample includes over 60,000 clones, 93% of them seen just once. The sample consisted of peripheral blood mononuclear cells (PBMCs). The source of these receptors is a human donor with classical Hodgkin lymphoma.

The chain recombines TRBV25-1 with TRBJ2-3; D is unresolved. V shed 0 bases and J shed 3 bases, with 7 bases lying between them. CDR3 length: 14 amino acids. CDR1 is MGHDK and CDR2 is SYGVNS in the germline V gene. The chain's CDR3 is CASSEYWATDTQYF. The CDR3 nucleotides are TGTGCCAGCAGTGAATATTGGGCGACAGATACGCAGTATTTT.

This clone was detected only once. The gene calls are TRBV28 and TRBJ2-7, with 9 bases fitting TRBD2. V lost 4 bases, J lost 2 bases, and 12 bases stayed unmatched. Germline lookup yields CDR1 MDHEN and CDR2 SYDVKM. The CDR3 has 17 residues. Written as DNA, the CDR3 is TGTGCCAGCAGTTATATTATCGGGGCTAGCGGGACCTACGAGCAGTACTTC. Its protein product is CASSYIIGASGTYEQYF.

The chain uses TRBV7-6 and TRBJ2-1, with 11 bases identical to TRBD2. The CDR3 is 17 amino acids. V dropped 5 bases and J dropped 6; count of bases not matched to a gene: 12. From germline, CDR1 is SGHVS and CDR2 FNYEAQ. The CDR3 DNA follows: TGTGCCAGCAGCCCCCGCCTAGCGGGGGGCACGTTCAATGAGCAGTTCTTC. It encodes CASSPRLAGGTFNEQFF.

The genes are TRBV6-6 and TRBJ1-2; weak D call: TRBD1 (6 bases). Germline values: CDR1 MNHNY, CDR2 SVGAGI (reference sequence). CDR3 size: 13 residues. The V and J ends lost 7 bases and 7 bases respectively, with 16 bases between them. The CDR3 coding sequence is TGTGCCAGCACCCCCTTGGGGGCTGGTGGCTACACCTTC. Its translation is CASTPLGAGGYTF.

The chain carries TRBV20-1 and TRBJ2-7; D is unresolved. The germline V gene has CDR1 DFQATT and CDR2 SNEGSKA (reference sequence). Trimming stripped 0 bases from V and 6 bases from J, with 6 bases between. The CDR3 has 11 residues. The CDR3, as DNA: TGCAGTGCTAGAGATTACGCCGAGCAGTACTTC. Translation: CSARDYAEQYF.

The chain links TRBV6-6 to TRBJ2-3; 7 bases are a match to TRBD2. Germline loops: CDR1 MNHNY, CDR2 SVGAGI (reference sequence). CDR3 length equals 16 residues. Trimming cost V 2 bases and J 5 bases; bases outside gene matches: 10. CDR3 amino acids: CASSYGRRASGDTQYF. The DNA of the CDR3 is TGTGCCAGCAGTTACGGTCGTAGGGCTAGCGGAGATACGCAGTATTTT.

This clone was picked up one time. The CDR3 reads CASSPQPLTQNTEAFF. CDR3 nucleotide sequence: TGTGCCAGCTCACCGCAACCCTTGACTCAGAACACTGAAGCTTTCTTT. V gene TRBV18 combines with J gene TRBJ1-1; D is uncertain. CDR3 length: 16 amino acids. Trimming took 3 bases from V and 1 from J, leaving 15 bases between them. Looked up from germline, CDR1 is KGHSH and CDR2 is LQKENI.

The rearrangement uses TRBV5-6 and TRBJ2-3, with 9 bases identical to TRBD1. The V segment lost 4 bases and the J segment 3 bases; nucleotides outside the gene matches: 6. Germline V gene lookup returns CDR1 SGHDT and CDR2 YYEEEE. The CDR3 is 15 amino acids. The CDR3 bases are TGTGCCAGCAGCGGGGGACAGGGTACGACAGATACGCAGTATTTT. This encodes CASSGGQGTTDTQYF.

V usage is TRBV28 and J usage is TRBJ1-2, with TRBD1 matching 8 bases. Looked up from germline, CDR1 is MDHEN and CDR2 is SYDVKM. This CDR3 is 13 amino acids long. V shed 5 bases, J shed 11 bases, and the junction held 10 bases outside the gene matches. CDR3 amino acids: CASSLLTGVEYTF. CDR3 sequence (DNA): TGTGCCAGCAGTCTCCTGACAGGGGTCGAGTACACCTTC.

In the case of this clone: The junction differs from germline at one of its ends, possibly a read error. The sample has other DNA sequences that encode this CDR3 too. The chain carries TRBV6-1 and TRBJ1-6, with 8 bases matching TRBD1. Germline values: CDR1 MNHNS, CDR2 SASEGT. The CDR3 is 14 amino acids. CDR3 coding DNA: TGTGCCAGCAGCGAAGCAGGGGGCGGGTCACCCCTCCACTTT. This gives the protein CASSEAGGGSPLHF.

The chain employs TRBV7-8 and TRBJ2-7, with no clear D. There are 11 residues in the CDR3. Per the germline V gene, CDR1 is SGHVS and CDR2 is FQNEAQ. Trimming removed 5 bases at V and 5 bases at J, with 7 bases between. DNA for the CDR3: TGTGCCAGCAGCCCCCGGCACGAGCAGTACTTC. This encodes CASSPRHEQYF.

This rearrangement joins TRBV18 to TRBJ1-2, with TRBD1 identical over 9 bases. This CDR3 region has 14 residues. CDR1 and CDR2 from the germline V gene are KGHSH and LQKENI. With V trimmed by 3 bases and J by 8 bases, 7 bases remained unmatched. CDR3 residues: CASSPRDREGGYTF. The CDR3 nucleotides are TGTGCCAGCTCACCCCGGGACAGGGAAGGAGGCTACACCTTC.

CDR3 nucleotides: TGTGCTAGTGGTTTGGTACCCGGCAGTAAAGAGACCCAGTACTTC. Its protein product is CASGLVPGSKETQYF. J is TRBJ2-5 and V is TRBV12-5, with no clear D. V lost 0 bases and J lost 3, with 11 bases in between. The CDR3 length is 15 residues. The germline V gene encodes CDR1 LGHNT and CDR2 FRNRAP.

The V and J genes are TRBV9 and TRBJ2-7, with TRBD1 identical over 9 bases. With 3 bases clipped from V and 4 bases from J, the junction kept 5 bases outside the gene matches. The CDR3 length is 14 residues. The germline V gene encodes CDR1 SGDLS and CDR2 YYNGEE. The CDR3 loop reads CASSGQGVGYEQYF. DNA for the CDR3: TGTGCCAGCAGCGGACAGGGGGTAGGGTACGAGCAGTACTTC.

This sequence joins TRBV7-7 and TRBJ2-5; D may be TRBD1 (6 bases). Germline CDR1 reads SSHAT; CDR2 reads FNYEAQ (reference sequence). Between the trimmed V and J ends, which lost 5 bases and 7 bases, there was a span of 14 bases. This CDR3 contains 13 residues. The CDR3 DNA sequence: TGTGCCAGCAGCCAGGACAGACAGATGACCCAGTACTTC. The encoded protein is CASSQDRQMTQYF.

The chain has TRBV5-4 and TRBJ1-2, with no clear D. The CDR3 runs 12 residues. V lost 5 bases to trimming and J lost 7 bases, with 12 bases between them. Germline V gene lookup returns CDR1 SGHNT and CDR2 YYREEE (reference sequence). CDR3 loop: CASRGIGFGYTF. The DNA for the CDR3 is TGTGCCAGCAGAGGCATCGGGTTTGGCTACACCTTC. The complete variable domain, with remaining parts taken from reference TRBV5-4 and TRBJ1-2, reads ETGVTQSPTHLIKTRGQQVTLRCSSQSGHNTVSWYQQALGQGPQFIFQYYREEENGRGNFPPRFSGLQFPNYSSELNVNALELDDSALYLCASRGIGFGYTFGSGTRLTVV.

This clone has just one count. In DNA form, the CDR3 reads TGTGCCAGCAGTGGGGACAGGGCTAGCACAGATACGCAGTATTTT. This codes for CASSGDRASTDTQYF. The rearrangement links TRBV9 to TRBJ2-3; 9 positions match TRBD1. J was trimmed by 0 bases and V by 5 bases; bases with no gene match: 4. Germline V gives CDR1 SGDLS, CDR2 YYNGEE. The CDR3 length is 15 residues.

V usage is TRBV10-3 and J usage is TRBJ2-3, with D tentatively TRBD1 (6 bases). The ends were cut back, 4 bases at V and 2 bases at J, with 16 bases in the middle. CDR1 and CDR2 from the germline V gene are ENHRY and SYGVKD. The CDR3 has 16 amino acids. DNA of the CDR3: TGTGCCATCAGTGCCCAGGGTCAGGGGTTCACAGATACGCAGTATTTT. Translation gives CAISAQGQGFTDTQYF.

This clone was observed a few times. The chain has TRBV18 and TRBJ1-5; D unresolved. This CDR3 has 12 amino acids. CDR1 KGHSH and CDR2 LQKENI come from the germline V gene. The V gene lost 0 bases and the J gene lost 10 bases, with 7 bases spanning the gap. CDR3 in DNA: TGTGCCAGCTCACCACCTGGTGGCCCCCAGCATTTT. Translating gives CASSPPGGPQHF.

The chain combines TRBV29-1 with TRBJ1-3; perhaps TRBD1 as D (5 bases). The CDR3 contains 14 residues. The ends were cut back, 3 bases at V and 3 bases at J, with 12 bases in the middle. Germline values: CDR1 SQVTM, CDR2 ANQGSEA. This CDR3 reads CSVEGRLNGNTIYF. The CDR3 DNA reads TGCAGCGTTGAGGGGCGCTTGAATGGAAACACCATATATTTT.

The gene calls are TRBV7-9 and TRBJ1-1; the D gene is possibly TRBD1 (6 bases). Trimming took 1 base from V and 11 from J, leaving 20 bases between them. In germline, CDR1 is SEHNR, CDR2 FQNEAQ (reference sequence). This CDR3 region has 15 residues. The CDR3 DNA is TGTGCCAGCAGCTTAGACGGCCAGGGGATGGTGGCGGCTTTCTTT. It translates to CASSLDGQGMVAAFF.